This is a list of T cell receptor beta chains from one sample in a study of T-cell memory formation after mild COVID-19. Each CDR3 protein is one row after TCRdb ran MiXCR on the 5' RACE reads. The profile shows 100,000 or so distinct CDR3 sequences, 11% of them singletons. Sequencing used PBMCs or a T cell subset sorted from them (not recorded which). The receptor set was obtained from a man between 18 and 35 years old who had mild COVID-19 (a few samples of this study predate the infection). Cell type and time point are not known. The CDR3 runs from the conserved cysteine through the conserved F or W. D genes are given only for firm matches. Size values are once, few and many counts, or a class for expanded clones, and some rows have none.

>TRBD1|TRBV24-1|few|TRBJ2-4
TGTGCCACCAGTGATTCTCAGGGGGCAGACATTCAGTACTTC
CATSDSQGADIQYF
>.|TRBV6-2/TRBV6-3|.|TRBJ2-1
TGTGCCAGCAGTCCGGGGAGCCTCAATGAGCAGTTCTTC
CASSPGSLNEQFF
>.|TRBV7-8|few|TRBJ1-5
TGTGCCAGCAGGTTGGGACGGACACAGTATAGCAATCAGCCCCAGCATTTT
CASRLGRTQYSNQPQHF
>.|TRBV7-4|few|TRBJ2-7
TGTGCCAGCAGCTTAGTGCGGGGCTGGTACGAGCAGTACTTC
CASSLVRGWYEQYF
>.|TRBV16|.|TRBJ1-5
TGTGCCAGCAGCCGAGATACTGGGCTTGGAGGACAGCCCCAGCATTTT
CASSRDTGLGGQPQHF
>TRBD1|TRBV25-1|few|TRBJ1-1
TGTGCCAGCAGGACAACTCAGGGGGGCAACACTGAAGCTTTCTTT
CASRTTQGGNTEAFF
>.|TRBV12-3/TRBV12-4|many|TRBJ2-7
TGTGCCAGCAGTTTGGCAGCATCCTACGAGCAGTACTTC
CASSLAASYEQYF
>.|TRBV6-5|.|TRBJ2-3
TGTGCCAGCAGTTATGTCCGGACACTTCACACAGATACGCAGTATTTT
CASSYVRTLHTDTQYF
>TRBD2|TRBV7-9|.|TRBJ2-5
TGTGCCAGCAGCACACACGGGACTAAAAGCCTATTCAAGAGAACCCAGTACTTC
CASSTHGTKSLFKRTQYF
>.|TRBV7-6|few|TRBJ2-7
TGTGCCAGCAGCTTAGCGCTCGGCAGAGGATACGAGCAGTACTTC
CASSLALGRGYEQYF
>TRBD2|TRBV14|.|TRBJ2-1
TGTGCCAGCAGCCCCTCTAGCGGGGGGGCGGATGAGCAGTTCTTC
CASSPSSGGADEQFF
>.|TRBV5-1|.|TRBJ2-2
TGCGCCAGCAGCTTGGGAAGGGTCGCGACCGGGGAGCTGTTTTTT
CASSLGRVATGELFF
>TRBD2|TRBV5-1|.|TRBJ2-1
TGCGCCAGCAGCGAGGGCGGGGGGGCCCCTGAGCAGTTCTTC
CASSEGGGAPEQFF
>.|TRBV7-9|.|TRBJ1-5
TGTGCCAGCAGCTTATTCGACCAGCCCCAGCATTTT
CASSLFDQPQHF
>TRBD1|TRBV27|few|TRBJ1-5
TGTGCCAGCAGCATTTTGGGACAGGGGAATCAGCCCCAGCATTTT
CASSILGQGNQPQHF
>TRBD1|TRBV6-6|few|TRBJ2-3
TGTGCCAGCAGTCCATACGGACAGGGATACACAGATACGCAGTATTTT
CASSPYGQGYTDTQYF
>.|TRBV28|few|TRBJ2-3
TGTGCCAGCAGTTTTCAGGACCCGAGCACAGATACGCAGTATTTT
CASSFQDPSTDTQYF
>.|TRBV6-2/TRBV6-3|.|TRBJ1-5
TGTGCCAGCAGTTACAGGGGACAAGGTTTTCAGCCCCAGCATTTT
CASSYRGQGFQPQHF
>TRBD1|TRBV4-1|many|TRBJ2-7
TGCGCCAGCAGCCAAGATGTGGGACAGGCCGTGCAGTACTTC
CASSQDVGQAVQYF
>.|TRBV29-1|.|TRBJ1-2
TGCAGCGTTGTCCCCGACGGGGTCTATGGCTACACCTTC
CSVVPDGVYGYTF
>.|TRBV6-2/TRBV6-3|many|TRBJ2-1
TGTGCCAGCAGTTATACTATCTCCTACAATGAGCAGTTCTTC
CASSYTISYNEQFF
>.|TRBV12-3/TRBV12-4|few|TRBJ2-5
TGTGCCAGCAGTCCCGACTCCGTCCGGGAGACCCAGTACTTC
CASSPDSVRETQYF
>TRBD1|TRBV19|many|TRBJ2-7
TGTGCCAGTAGTACCGGACAGGGCTACGAGCAGTACTTC
CASSTGQGYEQYF
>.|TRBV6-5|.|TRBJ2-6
TGTGCCAGCAGTACCCGGCGGGGGCCTGGGGCCAACGTCCTGACTTTC
CASSTRRGPGANVLTF
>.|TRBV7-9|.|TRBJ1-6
TGTGCCAGCAGACGCCAAAGCCAGGGGTCCAGGTCACCCCTCCACTTT
CASRRQSQGSRSPLHF
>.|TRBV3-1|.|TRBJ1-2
TGTGCCAGCAGCCCAAACAGATACAGACCCTATGGCTACACCTTC
CASSPNRYRPYGYTF
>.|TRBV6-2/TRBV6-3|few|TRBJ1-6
TGTGCCAGCAGTTACTCGATCGCAGAGAATTCACCCCTCCACTTT
CASSYSIAENSPLHF
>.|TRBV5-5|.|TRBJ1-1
TGTGCCAGCAGCTTACTTAGGGAGATCCCTGAAGCTTTCTTT
CASSLLREIPEAFF
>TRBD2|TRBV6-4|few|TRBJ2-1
TGTGCCAGCAGTGACTCCGGGGGGAGCAATGAGCAGTTCTTC
CASSDSGGSNEQFF
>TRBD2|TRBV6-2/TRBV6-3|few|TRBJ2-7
TGTGCCAGCATGGGGCGGACTAGCTGGGCTTACGAGCAGTACTTC
CASMGRTSWAYEQYF
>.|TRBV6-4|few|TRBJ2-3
TGTGCCAGCAGTGTAACGGGAGGCACAGATACGCAGTATTTT
CASSVTGGTDTQYF
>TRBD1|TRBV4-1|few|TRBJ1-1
TGCGCCAGCAGCCAGGAACAGGGGCGGGGAATGAACACTGAAGCTTTCTTT
CASSQEQGRGMNTEAFF
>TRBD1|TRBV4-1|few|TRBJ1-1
TGCGCCAGCAGCCAAGTGGGGACAGGGGAGAATCCTTTCTTT
CASSQVGTGENPFF
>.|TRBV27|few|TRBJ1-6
TGTGCCAGCAGTTTTCTTTCGGGGGTTAATTCACCCCTCCACTTT
CASSFLSGVNSPLHF
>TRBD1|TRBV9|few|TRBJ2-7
TGTGCCAGCAGCAGGACAGGGGGCGAGCAGTACTTC
CASSRTGGEQYF
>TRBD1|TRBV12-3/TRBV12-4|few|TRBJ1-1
TGTGCCAGCAGCCCCCGGACAGGGGAGTGGAACACTGAAGCTTTCTTT
CASSPRTGEWNTEAFF
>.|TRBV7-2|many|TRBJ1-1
TGTGCCAGCAGCCCCAACTGGGGTTTGAATACTGAAGCTTTCTTT
CASSPNWGLNTEAFF
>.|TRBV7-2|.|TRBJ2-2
TGTGCCAGCAGCTTAAGTACTAGCAGCACCGGGGAGCTGTTTTTT
CASSLSTSSTGELFF
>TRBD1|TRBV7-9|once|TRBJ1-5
TGTGCCAGCAGTAGACAGGGGGATAGCAATCAGCCCCAGCATTTT
CASSRQGDSNQPQHF
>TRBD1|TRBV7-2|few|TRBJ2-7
TGTGCCAGCAGCTTAGCGTTGGGACAGGCCCTCGGCGAGCAGTACTTC
CASSLALGQALGEQYF
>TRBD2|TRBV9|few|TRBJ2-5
TGTGCCAGCAGCGTAGGGACTAGCGGGGGTCACCAAGAGACCCAGTACTTC
CASSVGTSGGHQETQYF
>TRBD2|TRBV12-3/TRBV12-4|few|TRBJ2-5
TGTGCCAGCAAACCCCGGGGGGAGGAGACCCAGTACTTC
CASKPRGEETQYF
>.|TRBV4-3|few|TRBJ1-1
TGCGCCAGCAGCCAAGTTCAACAGCCTAACACTGAAGCTTTCTTT
CASSQVQQPNTEAFF
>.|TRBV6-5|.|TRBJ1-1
TGTGCCAGCAGTTACGGTGGGGGGGGCACTGAAGCTTTCTTT
CASSYGGGGTEAFF
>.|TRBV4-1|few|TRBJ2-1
TGCGCCAGCAGCCAAGAAGTTGGTGTTGCTCTCAATGAGCAGTTCTTC
CASSQEVGVALNEQFF
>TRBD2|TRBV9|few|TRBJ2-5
TGTGCCAGCAGCGTCCTAGCGGGGGGTCGGGAGACCCAGTACTTC
CASSVLAGGRETQYF
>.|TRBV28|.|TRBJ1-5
TGTGCCAGCAATTTCAGGGGAAATCAGCCCCAGCATTTT
CASNFRGNQPQHF
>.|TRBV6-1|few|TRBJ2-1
TGTGCCAGCAGCCCCATGGGTAGTCTCTTCAATGAGCAGTTCTTC
CASSPMGSLFNEQFF
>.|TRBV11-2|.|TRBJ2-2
TGTGCCAGCAGCTTCAGAGACTACACCGGGGAGCTGTTTTTT
CASSFRDYTGELFF
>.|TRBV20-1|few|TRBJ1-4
TGCAGTGCTCCGGGGGGCAGGGCAGGGGAAAAACTGTTTTTT
CSAPGGRAGEKLFF
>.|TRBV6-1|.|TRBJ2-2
TGTGCCAGCAGTGAGGCAGCGAACACCGGGGAGCTGTTTTTT
CASSEAANTGELFF
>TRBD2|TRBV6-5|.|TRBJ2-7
TGTGCCAGCAGTTTCCGGGGGGAAGGGTACGAGCAGTACTTC
CASSFRGEGYEQYF
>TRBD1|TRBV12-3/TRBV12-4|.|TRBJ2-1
TGTGCCAGCAGTCCCTTACAGGGGGCAGGTAATGAGCAGTTCTTC
CASSPLQGAGNEQFF